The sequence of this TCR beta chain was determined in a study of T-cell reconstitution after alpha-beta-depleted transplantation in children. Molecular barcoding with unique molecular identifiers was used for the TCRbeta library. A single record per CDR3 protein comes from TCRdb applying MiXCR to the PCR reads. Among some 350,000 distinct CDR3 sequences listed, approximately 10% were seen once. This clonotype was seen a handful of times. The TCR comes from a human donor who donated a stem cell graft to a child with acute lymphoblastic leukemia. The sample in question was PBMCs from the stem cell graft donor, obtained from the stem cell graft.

CDR3 nucleotide sequence: TGTGCCAGCAGTGTTGGACTAGCGGGGGGAAGAGACGACAATGAGCAGTTCTTC. This encodes CASSVGLAGGRDDNEQFF. The V call is TRBV2, the J call TRBJ2-1; 14 bases align to TRBD2. CDR1 is SNHLY and CDR2 is FYNNEI in the germline V gene. V lost 4 bases and J lost 5; bases outside the gene matches: 10. The CDR3 is 18 residues long.